This T cell receptor (beta chain) was captured by sequencing in a study of breast tumors, draining lymph nodes, adjacent tissues listed by TCRdb under 2016. Looking at the study overall: TCR beta repertoires were compared across tumor, adjacent nontumor tissue and axillary lymph nodes obtained from breast cancer patients. In human breast cancer, the study set out to evaluate how tumor, surrounding tissue and draining lymph node repertoires relate to one another and whether T cells may move between these sites. The paper as a whole reports these results and caveats: Tumor and nontumor tissue repertoires were significantly more similar in luminal-like than in basal-like breast cancer. The data were judged consistent with most tumor T cells deriving from the lymph node and then expanding within tumor tissue. Rather than being directly demonstrated, the conclusion that tumor T cells originate in lymph nodes was presented as consistent with a hypothesis. Tumor T-cell repertoires showed less diversity than lymph node repertoires and more diversity than nontumor tissue repertoires, and tumor T-cell repertoires showed preferential V and J gene usage.

Sequencing used an Illumina HiSeq 2000. TCR beta chain libraries were generated through multiplex PCR amplification. High-throughput sequencing was used to analyze the amplified TCR beta chain products. Starting from the raw public reads, TCRdb applied fastp trimming at Q25, assembled clones with MiXCR and retained in-frame beta chains. Entries that share a CDR3 protein sequence are merged under the most common genes and DNA. The sample has some 25,000 distinct CDR3 sequences on record, 60% to 75% of them singletons. The ten top clones hold 20% to 30% of the sample. The adjacent samples were made up of nontumor breast tissue around the tumor. Regarding this clonotype: No cognate antigen has been identified for it. Base qualities are not at hand, and no much larger clone is one base apart.

V and J are trimmed by 0 bases and 0 bases, and the gene matches miss 9 bases of the junction. Spanning cysteine to phenylalanine, the CDR3 consists of 18 amino acids. The kept DNA is CDR3 alone, 54 bases in frame from the first base. The germline V gene (reference sequence) yields DFQATT for CDR1 and SNEGSKA for CDR2. The receptor comes from a female donor with breast cancer. Some clones in this sample may be carry-over from other donors' samples. The source material was tumor-adjacent breast tissue. This sequence uses TRBV20-1 and TRBJ2-1, with TRBD2 matching 9 junction bases. CDR3 loop: CSARDDTSGFSSYNEQFF. The nucleotide sequence reads as follows: TGCAGTGCTAGAGATGATACTAGCGGGTTTAGCTCCTACAATGAGCAGTTCTTC.